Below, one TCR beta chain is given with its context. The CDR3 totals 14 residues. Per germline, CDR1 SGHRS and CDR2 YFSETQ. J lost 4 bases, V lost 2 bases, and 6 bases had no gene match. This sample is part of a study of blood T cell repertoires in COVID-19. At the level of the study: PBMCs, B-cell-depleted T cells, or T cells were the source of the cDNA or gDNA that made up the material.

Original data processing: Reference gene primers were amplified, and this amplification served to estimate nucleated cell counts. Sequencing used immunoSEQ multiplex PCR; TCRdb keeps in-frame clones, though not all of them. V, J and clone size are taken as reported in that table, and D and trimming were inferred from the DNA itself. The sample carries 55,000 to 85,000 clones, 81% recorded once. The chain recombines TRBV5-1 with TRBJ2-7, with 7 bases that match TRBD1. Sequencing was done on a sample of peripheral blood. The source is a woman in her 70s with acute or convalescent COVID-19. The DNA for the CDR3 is TGCGCCAGCAGCTTAACGGGACAGACTTACGAGCAGTACTTC. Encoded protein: CASSLTGQTYEQYF. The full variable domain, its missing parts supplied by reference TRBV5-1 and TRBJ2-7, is KAGVTQTPRYLIKTRGQQVTLSCSPISGHRSVSWYQQTPGQGLQFLFEYFSETQRNKGNFPGRFSGRQFSNSRSEMNVSTLELGDSALYLCASSLTGQTYEQYFGPGTRLTVT.